The 9 T cell receptor beta chains listed next were all sequenced from one sample in a study of T cells after posttransplantation cyclophosphamide. Generated by immunoSEQ multiplex PCR, the TCRdb table keeps only in-frame clones and is missing some. The sample lists about 7,300 clones, 91% occurring once. The sequenced sample was CD4+ T cells sorted from blood. The receptors stem from a woman between 45 and 65 years old in good health and a related stem cell transplant donor.

This clone showed up just once. The chain employs TRBV28 and TRBJ2-7, with 7 bases fitting TRBD1. V was clipped by 3 bases and J by 6 bases; unmatched bases: 8. This CDR3 is 14 amino acids long. Germline V CDR1 and CDR2: MDHEN, SYDVKM. CDR3 DNA sequence: TGTGCCAGCAGTTTCGCAGGGACAGAAGCCGAGCAGTACTTC. As protein: CASSFAGTEAEQYF.

This chain connects TRBV19 to TRBJ1-6; D is ambiguous. The CDR3 loop spans 14 amino acids. Germline CDR1 reads LNHDA; CDR2 reads SQIVND (reference sequence). The germline V and J ends were trimmed by 5 bases and 5 bases, with 10 bases remaining between them. The CDR3 nucleotides read TGTGCCAGTAGTTCCCCTGAGAATAATTCACCCCTCCACTTT. Amino acid sequence: CASSSPENNSPLHF.

The CDR3 here is CAISESDLLDQPQHF. The CDR3 DNA reads TGTGCCATCAGTGAGTCTGATCTACTGGATCAGCCCCAGCATTTT. The chain is built from TRBV10-3 and TRBJ1-5, with D uncertain. CDR3 size: 15 residues. The V end was cut by 0 bases, the J end by 5 bases, with 11 bases between. In germline, CDR1 is ENHRY, CDR2 SYGVKD.

This clone was seen a single time. This chain uses TRBV4-2 with TRBJ1-1; 9 positions match TRBD1. This CDR3 region has 14 residues. Germline V gene lookup returns CDR1 LGHNA and CDR2 YNFKEQ. J lost 3 bases, V lost 4 bases, and 3 bases had no gene match. CDR3 in amino acids: CASSPTGGDTEAFF. In DNA, the CDR3 is TGTGCCAGCAGCCCGACAGGGGGAGACACTGAAGCTTTCTTT.

This chain links TRBV11-2 with TRBJ2-7, with 13 bases that match TRBD2. CDR1 and CDR2 (germline): SGHAT, FQNNGV. This CDR3 region has 16 residues. The junction had 4 bases not matched to a gene; V was cut back by 5 bases and J by 0 bases. Here the CDR3 reads CASSPGLAGTSYEQYF. Written as DNA, the CDR3 is TGTGCCAGCAGCCCGGGACTAGCGGGAACCTCCTACGAGCAGTACTTC.

The chain employs TRBV11-2 and TRBJ1-2, with D possibly TRBD1 on 5 matching bases. Trimming removed 3 bases from V and 2 bases from J, with 16 bases in between. The CDR3 extends over 16 amino acids. The germline V gene encodes CDR1 SGHAT and CDR2 FQNNGV. CDR3 bases: TGTGCCAGCAGCTTGGGGCGGCGGACTACGAACTATGGCTACACCTTC. Encoded protein: CASSLGRRTTNYGYTF. The full variable domain, its missing parts supplied by reference TRBV11-2 and TRBJ1-2, is EAGVAQSPRYKIIEKRQSVAFWCNPISGHATLYWYQQILGQGPKLLIQFQNNGVVDDSQLPKDRFSAERLKGVDSTLKIQPAKLEDSAVYLCASSLGRRTTNYGYTFGSGTRLTVV.

The chain joins TRBV11-2 to TRBJ1-5; 8 positions agree with TRBD1. Germline CDR1 is SGHAT and CDR2 is FQNNGV. The CDR3 runs 14 residues. V gave up 2 bases and J gave up 6 bases; unmatched junction bases: 3. Written as DNA, the CDR3 is TGTGCCAGCAGCTTAACAGGGGGAGTTCAGCCCCAGCATTTT. Translated, it gives CASSLTGGVQPQHF.

J is TRBJ2-7 and V is TRBV12-5, with D possibly matching TRBD1 (6 bases). The germline CDR1 and CDR2 sequences are LGHNT and FRNRAP. The CDR3 is made up of 15 amino acids. V lost 7 bases, J lost 0 bases, and 16 bases lay in between. CDR3 residues: CASAPSGRGSYEQYF. CDR3 DNA: TGTGCTAGTGCCCCTAGTGGCAGGGGCTCCTACGAGCAGTACTTC. Looking up the rest from reference TRBV12-5 and TRBJ2-7 gives the full variable domain: DARVTQTPRHKVTEMGQEVTMRCQPILGHNTVFWYRQTMMQGLELLAYFRNRAPLDDSGMPKDRFSAEMPDATLATLKIQPSEPRDSAVYFCASAPSGRGSYEQYFGPGTRLTVT.

This rearrangement joins TRBV9 to TRBJ2-2; D possibly corresponds to TRBD2 (5 bases). V was trimmed by 5 bases and J by 3 bases, leaving 23 bases between them. Germline lookup yields CDR1 SGDLS and CDR2 YYNGEE. CDR3 length: 18 amino acids. CDR3 coding DNA: TGTGCCAGCAGGACTGCGGTGGGTGGAGGTCGGGACACCGGGGAGCTGTTTTTT. Amino acid sequence: CASRTAVGGGRDTGELFF.